What follows are 17 T cell receptor beta chains derived from one specimen sequenced in a study of persistence of HIV-infected CD4 T cells. This was the immunoSEQ version 4 assay in survey mode. Some clones are missing from TCRdb's copy, which holds only in-frame ones; the method was immunoSEQ multiplex PCR. This sample has roughly 48,000 clones, with 88% found just once. Cells were stimulated nonspecifically with anti-CD3/anti-CD28 magnetic beads. Sorting of responding CD4+ T cells relied on upregulated CD40 ligand together with CD69. Their antigens remain unidentified. Source: CD4+ T cells sorted from PBMCs after approximately 20-hour stimulation, taken from a patient who received antiretroviral therapy. These receptors originate from an adult woman with HIV who was CMV-seropositive.

The chain carries TRBV5-1 and TRBJ2-1; D unresolved. This CDR3 is 12 amino acids long. V lost 0 bases and J lost 5, with 3 bases in between. Germline-derived CDR1 and CDR2 are SGHRS and YFSETQ. The CDR3 reads CASSLANNEQFF. The CDR3 DNA sequence: TGCGCCAGCAGCTTGGCCAACAATGAGCAGTTCTTC. Using reference TRBV5-1 and TRBJ2-1 for the parts outside the CDR3, the full variable domain is KAGVTQTPRYLIKTRGQQVTLSCSPISGHRSVSWYQQTPGQGLQFLFEYFSETQRNKGNFPGRFSGRQFSNSRSEMNVSTLELGDSALYLCASSLANNEQFFGPGTRLTVL.

The chain uses TRBV20-1 and TRBJ1-1; the D is unclear. Between the trimmed V and J ends, which lost 5 bases and 4 bases, there was a span of 8 bases. This CDR3 has 11 amino acids. Germline V CDR1 and CDR2: DFQATT, SNEGSKA (reference sequence). CDR3 region: CSAETITEAFF. Written as DNA, the CDR3 is TGCAGTGCTGAGACGATCACTGAAGCTTTCTTT.

As for this clone: Other DNA sequences within the sample encode an identical CDR3. The chain joins TRBV3-1 (or the pseudogene TRBV3-2) to TRBJ1-5; D might be TRBD1 (5 bases). CDR3 size: 14 residues. Germline assignment: CDR1 LGHDT and CDR2 YNNKEL (reference sequence). V dropped 1 base and J dropped 4 bases, with 8 bases sitting between them. The CDR3 DNA reads TGTGCCAGCAGCCAAGGGGGGGGAAATCAGCCCCAGCATTTT. It is translated as CASSQGGGNQPQHF.

This chain joins TRBV5-1 and TRBJ2-7; 9 bases fit TRBD1. Looked up from germline, CDR1 is SGHRS and CDR2 is YFSETQ. Trimming at V came to 1 base and at J to 4 bases, leaving 3 bases not matched to a gene. The CDR3 is 14 residues long. The CDR3 nucleotides are TGCGCCAGCAGCTTGCTACAGGGGGCGTACGAGCAGTACTTC. Encoded protein: CASSLLQGAYEQYF.

The sample holds one count of this clone. The CDR3 nucleotides read TGTGCCACCAAAGGGCCGGGCAACACTGAAGCTTTCTTT. Translation: CATKGPGNTEAFF. The gene calls are TRBV12-3 or TRBV12-4 and TRBJ1-1; D is unclear. The CDR3 runs 13 residues. V was pared by 10 bases and J by 2 bases, with 14 bases between.

The chain couples TRBV24-1 to TRBJ1-1; D gene uncertain. The ends were cut back, 6 bases at V and 0 bases at J, with 10 bases in the middle. The CDR3 totals 14 residues. Germline V gene lookup returns CDR1 KGHDR and CDR2 SFDVKD. CDR3 amino acids: CATSQGRLNTEAFF. CDR3 DNA sequence: TGTGCCACCAGTCAAGGACGGCTGAACACTGAAGCTTTCTTT.

This rearrangement joins TRBV25-1 to TRBJ2-3, with TRBD2 identical over 9 bases. The CDR3 spans 16 residues. The V gene's germline CDR1 is MGHDK and CDR2 SYGVNS. V was clipped by 1 base and J by 4 bases; unmatched bases: 6. In DNA form, the CDR3 reads TGTGCCAGCAGTGAATTGGGGGGACTAGCAGCAGATACGCAGTATTTT. The encoded protein is CASSELGGLAADTQYF.

The chain has TRBV5-1 and TRBJ2-3; D tentatively reads TRBD1 or TRBD2 (6 bases each). Trimming took 4 bases from V and 1 from J, leaving 16 bases between them. The CDR3 covers 16 residues. Germline V gene sequence: CDR1 SGHRS, CDR2 YFSETQ. The CDR3 bases are TGCGCCAGCAGCCTCGGGGGCCATATCCGCACAGATACGCAGTATTTT. Protein sequence: CASSLGGHIRTDTQYF.

This clone was recorded once. This chain joins TRBV25-1 and TRBJ1-1; a possible D gene is TRBD1 (6 bases). V lost 1 base and J 2 bases, leaving 11 bases between the germline ends. Germline values: CDR1 MGHDK, CDR2 SYGVNS. CDR3 length equals 15 residues. The CDR3, as DNA: TGTGCCAGCAGTGAATTCGGGGGCAGAAACACTGAAGCTTTCTTT. Encoded protein: CASSEFGGRNTEAFF.

The chain uses TRBV30 and TRBJ1-4; D might be TRBD1 (6 bases). CDR3 length: 16 amino acids. V was cut by 2 bases and J by 3 bases, with 16 bases left in between. Looked up from germline, CDR1 is GTSNPN and CDR2 is SVGIG (reference sequence). The chain's CDR3 is CAWSSTGHLANEKLFF. In DNA, the CDR3 is TGTGCCTGGAGTTCCACAGGGCACCTGGCTAATGAAAAACTGTTTTTT.

The chain recombines TRBV2 with TRBJ1-5; 7 bases agree with TRBD1. The V and J ends lost 6 bases and 3 bases, in that order; junction bases with no gene match: 11. Germline lookup yields CDR1 SNHLY and CDR2 FYNNEI. The CDR3 totals 16 residues. The DNA of the CDR3 is TGTGCCAGCAGCCTTACTTTGGGACAGACCAATCAGCCCCAGCATTTT. It encodes CASSLTLGQTNQPQHF.

The rearrangement joins TRBV6-5 to TRBJ1-2, with D tentatively TRBD1 (6 bases). This CDR3 contains 14 residues. The germline V and J ends were trimmed by 7 bases and 4 bases, with 16 bases remaining between them. Germline V CDR1 and CDR2: MNHEY, SVGAGI. The CDR3 sequence: CASIPARDTYGYTF. As DNA, the CDR3 is TGTGCCAGCATCCCCGCCCGGGACACCTATGGCTACACCTTC.

This clone was picked up a small number of times. V gene TRBV25-1 combines with J gene TRBJ1-1, with 10 bases identical to TRBD1. V shed 5 bases, J shed 6 bases, and the junction held 6 bases outside the gene matches. The CDR3 is made up of 14 amino acids. CDR1 is MGHDK and CDR2 is SYGVNS in the germline V gene. The CDR3 region is CASSWDRGTSEAFF. The CDR3 DNA follows: TGTGCCAGCAGTTGGGACAGGGGAACATCTGAAGCTTTCTTT.

V and J are TRBV4-1 and TRBJ2-1; the D gene is possibly TRBD2 (7 bases). This CDR3 comprises 19 residues. The germline gives CDR1 MGHRA, CDR2 YSYEKL. With 0 bases removed from V and 0 bases from J, the gap between germline ends came to 18 bases. CDR3 DNA sequence: TGCGCCAGCAGCCAAGATGGGGGCGGCGGGGGCGCCTCCTACAATGAGCAGTTCTTC. This encodes CASSQDGGGGGASYNEQFF.

In this sample, this clone turned up once. Here the CDR3 reads CASSLAQTSDTDTQYF. DNA for the CDR3: TGCGCCAGCAGCTTGGCGCAGACTTCAGACACAGATACGCAGTATTTT. V and J are TRBV5-1 and TRBJ2-3; unclear D gene. The CDR3 runs 16 residues. CDR1 and CDR2 from the germline V gene are SGHRS and YFSETQ. Trimming left V 0 bases short and J 2 bases short, with 13 bases between.

V and J are TRBV19 and TRBJ1-5; TRBD1 agrees at 10 bases. Germline-derived CDR1 and CDR2 are LNHDA and SQIVND (reference sequence). V lost 3 bases and J lost 11; bases outside the gene matches: 13. The CDR3 is 16 residues long. The CDR3 DNA reads as TGTGCCAGTAGTATTCTGGGACAGGGGTCGCGGGGGGCCCAGCATTTT. Its protein is CASSILGQGSRGAQHF.

The chain recombines TRBV20-1 with TRBJ2-2, with TRBD1 matching over 7 bases. CDR3 length: 13 amino acids. Germline CDR1 is DFQATT and CDR2 is SNEGSKA (reference sequence). The junction had 5 bases not matched to a gene; V was cut back by 3 bases and J by 7 bases. CDR3 coding DNA: TGCAGTGCTAGTACTAGGGGGCACGGGGAGCTGTTTTTT. Translation: CSASTRGHGELFF.